This record concerns one T cell receptor beta chain sequence. Its antigen is not known. The entry originates in a study of blood T cells in healthy people across ages. On the study more broadly: Template switching retrieved approximately one barcoded beta molecule for each two T cells. Broader study findings: Not knowing donor CMV status may have confounded expanded clonotype changes. It was the long-lived donors that had more naive CD4+ cells and higher diversity than aged donors.

This CDR3 is 13 amino acids long. CDR1 and CDR2 from the germline V gene are SGHTA and FQGNSA. Then a second PCR, running roughly 6 to 12 cycles, was carried out with a sample-barcoded 5' primer and a J-beta primer mix. Each sample provided no less than 2.5 million CDR3-containing paired-end reads. TCRdb re-analysed the 5' RACE reads in MiXCR, keeping a single row per CDR3 protein. The table shows 1,500,000 or so distinct CDR3 sequences, with less than 45% occurring only once. The sequence was collected from a woman under 30 in good health. V gene TRBV7-2 combines with J gene TRBJ2-7; D gene uncertain. The J call could be wrong; TRBJ2-4 is a better fit for the DNA end. Sequences were obtained from blood. CDR3 loop: CASSPLAVDIQYF. In nucleotides, the CDR3 is TGTGCCAGCAGCCCCCTTGCTGTGGACATTCAGTACTTC.